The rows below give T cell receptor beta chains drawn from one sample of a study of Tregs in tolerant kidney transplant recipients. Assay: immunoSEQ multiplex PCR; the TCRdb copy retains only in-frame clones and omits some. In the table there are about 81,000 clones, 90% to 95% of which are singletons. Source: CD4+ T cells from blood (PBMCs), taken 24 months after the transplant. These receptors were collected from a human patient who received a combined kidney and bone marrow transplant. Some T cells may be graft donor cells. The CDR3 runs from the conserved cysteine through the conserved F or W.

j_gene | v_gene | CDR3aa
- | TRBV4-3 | CASSQSYEQYF
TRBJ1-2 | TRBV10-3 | CAISARQGLNYGYTF
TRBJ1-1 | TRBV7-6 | CASSRQGIIDTEAFF
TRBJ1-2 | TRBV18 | CASSPQGDYGYTF
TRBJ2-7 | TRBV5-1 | CASREGLAGYEQYF
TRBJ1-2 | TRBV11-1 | CASSRGQPGDYGYTF
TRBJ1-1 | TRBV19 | CASSIPGIGTEAFF
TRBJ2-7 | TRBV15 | CATSTGSGYEQYF
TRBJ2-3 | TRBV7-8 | CASSLSQTGLAFSGTDTQYF
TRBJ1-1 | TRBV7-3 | CASSYGQNTEAFF
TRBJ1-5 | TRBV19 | CATNFGGRANQPQHF
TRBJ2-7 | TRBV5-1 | CASSSGQGGGEQYF
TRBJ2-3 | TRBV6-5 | CASRRGGPSTDTQYF
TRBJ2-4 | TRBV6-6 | CASSPGRGGNIQYF
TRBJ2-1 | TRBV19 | CASSSYSTGIENNEQFF
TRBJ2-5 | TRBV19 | CASSMVAGRPGETQYF
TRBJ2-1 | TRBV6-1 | CASTRSGGGNEQFF
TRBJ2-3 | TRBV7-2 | CASSPSGQTNTQYF
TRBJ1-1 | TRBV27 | CASSLGFRGRMNTEAFF
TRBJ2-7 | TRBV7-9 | CASSSTGLGGYEQYF
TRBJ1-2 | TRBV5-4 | CASSFGMGGTTGRYGYTF
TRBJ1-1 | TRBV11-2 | CASSPVHGTEAFF
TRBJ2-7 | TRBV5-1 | CASSLDRQVYEQYF
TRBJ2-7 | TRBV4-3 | CASRQRDLGFHAGYEQYF
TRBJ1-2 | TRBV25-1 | CASSTYRGDYGYTF
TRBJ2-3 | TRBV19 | CASRAQGGTDTQYF
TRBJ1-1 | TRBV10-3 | CAISDYRATEAFF
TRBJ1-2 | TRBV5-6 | CASSSDRVYGYTF
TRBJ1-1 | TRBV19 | CASSFVRQGGRRAFF
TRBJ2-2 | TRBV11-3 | CASSLAVRLAGGDGELFF
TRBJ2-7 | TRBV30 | CAFLGRAYEQYF
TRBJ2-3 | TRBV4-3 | CASSQGTSGGFTDTQYF
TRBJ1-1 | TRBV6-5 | CASSYSWGGDTEAFF
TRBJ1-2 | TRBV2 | CASSENGEGTF
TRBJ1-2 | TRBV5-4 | CASSPDSFRGYTF